This record covers a single T cell receptor (beta chain). Germline V CDR1 and CDR2: MGHRA, YSYEKL. The CDR3 is 14 residues long. Trimming removed 5 bases from V and 0 bases from J; junction bases left unmatched: 3. As for the donors, each was a healthy bone marrow donor. This sample is part of a study of cytomegalovirus exposure and HLA in healthy donors. The PCR employed 60 Vbeta primers together with 13 Jbeta primers. TCRdb's copy holds only in-frame clones and misses some; the assay was immunoSEQ multiplex PCR. The sample has some 120,000 clones; about 80% are singletons. Material: PBMCs. The chain couples TRBV4-1 to TRBJ1-1; 7 bases fit TRBD1. The clonotype was recovered from a man aged 25-45 years in good health and CMV-seronegative. This CDR3 is CASSRDRMNTEAFF. CDR3 in DNA: TGCGCCAGCAGCAGGGACAGAATGAACACTGAAGCTTTCTTT.